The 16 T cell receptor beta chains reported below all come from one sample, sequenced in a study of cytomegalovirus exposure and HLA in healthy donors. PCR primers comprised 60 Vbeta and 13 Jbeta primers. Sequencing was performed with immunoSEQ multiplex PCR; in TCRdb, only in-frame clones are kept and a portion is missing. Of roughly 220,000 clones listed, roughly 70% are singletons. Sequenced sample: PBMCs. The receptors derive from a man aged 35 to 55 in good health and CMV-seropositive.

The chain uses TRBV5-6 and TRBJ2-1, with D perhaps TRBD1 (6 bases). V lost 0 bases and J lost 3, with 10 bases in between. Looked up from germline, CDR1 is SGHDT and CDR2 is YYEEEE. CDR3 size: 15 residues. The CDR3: CASSLGPGDYNEQFF. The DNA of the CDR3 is TGTGCCAGCAGCTTGGGTCCAGGGGACTACAATGAGCAGTTCTTC.

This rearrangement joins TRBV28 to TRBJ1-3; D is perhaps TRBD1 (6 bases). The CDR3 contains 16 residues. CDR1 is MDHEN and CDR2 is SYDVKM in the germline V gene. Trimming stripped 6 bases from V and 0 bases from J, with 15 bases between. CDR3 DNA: TGTGCCAGCAGCCTGACGACAGGAAACTCTGGAAACACCATATATTTT. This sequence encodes CASSLTTGNSGNTIYF.

The CDR3 coding sequence is TGCAGCGTTGATACAGGACAGGGCGGTTCGAGGTCCTACGAGCAGTACTTC. It specifies CSVDTGQGGSRSYEQYF. The gene calls are TRBV29-1 and TRBJ2-7; TRBD1 matches at 8 bases. This CDR3 is 17 amino acids long. Germline V lookup: CDR1 SQVTM, CDR2 ANQGSEA. The trim removed 3 bases at V and 1 base at J, leaving 14 bases unmatched.

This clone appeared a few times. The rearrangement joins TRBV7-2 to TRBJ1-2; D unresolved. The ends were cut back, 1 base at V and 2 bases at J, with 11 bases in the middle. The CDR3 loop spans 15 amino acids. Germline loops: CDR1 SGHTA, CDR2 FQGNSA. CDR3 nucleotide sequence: TGTGCCAGCAGCTTAGTTTTTACACCCAACTATGGCTACACCTTC. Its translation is CASSLVFTPNYGYTF.

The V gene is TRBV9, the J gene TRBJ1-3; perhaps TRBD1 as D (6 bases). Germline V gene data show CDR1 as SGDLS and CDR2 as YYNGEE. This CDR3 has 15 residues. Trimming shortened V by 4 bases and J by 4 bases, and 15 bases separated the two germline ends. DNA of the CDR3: TGTGCCAGCAGCATAGAACCCGGGACAGGAAACACCATATATTTT. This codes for CASSIEPGTGNTIYF. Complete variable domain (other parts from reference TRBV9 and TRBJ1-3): DSGVTQTPKHLITATGQRVTLRCSPRSGDLSVYWYQQSLDQGLQFLIQYYNGEERAKGNILERFSAQQFPDLHSELNLSSLELGDSALYFCASSIEPGTGNTIYFGEGSWLTVV.

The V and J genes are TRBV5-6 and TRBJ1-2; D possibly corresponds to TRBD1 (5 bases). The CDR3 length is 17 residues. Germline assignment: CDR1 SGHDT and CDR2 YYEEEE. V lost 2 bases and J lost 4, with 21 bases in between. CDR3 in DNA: TGTGCCAGCAGCTTACTTATGGACACTCGCCTACTCTATGGCTACACCTTC. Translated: CASSLLMDTRLLYGYTF.

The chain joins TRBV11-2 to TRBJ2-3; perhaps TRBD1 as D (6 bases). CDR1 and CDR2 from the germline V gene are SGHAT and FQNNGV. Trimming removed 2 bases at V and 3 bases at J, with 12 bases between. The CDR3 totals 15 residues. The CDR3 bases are TGTGCCAGCAGCTTAATATCAAGGGGGACAGATACGCAGTATTTT. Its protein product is CASSLISRGTDTQYF.

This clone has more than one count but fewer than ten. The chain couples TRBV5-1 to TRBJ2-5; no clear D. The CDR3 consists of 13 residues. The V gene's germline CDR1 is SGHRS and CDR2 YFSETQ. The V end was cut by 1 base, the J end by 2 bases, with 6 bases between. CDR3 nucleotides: TGCGCCAGCAGCTTGAGAGGACAAGAGACCCAGTACTTC. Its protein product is CASSLRGQETQYF.

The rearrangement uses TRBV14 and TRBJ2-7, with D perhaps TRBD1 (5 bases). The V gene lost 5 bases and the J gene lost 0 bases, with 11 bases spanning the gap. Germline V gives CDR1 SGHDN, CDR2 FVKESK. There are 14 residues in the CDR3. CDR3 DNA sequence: TGTGCCAGCAGCAATCAGGGTTACTCCTACGAGCAGTACTTC. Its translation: CASSNQGYSYEQYF.

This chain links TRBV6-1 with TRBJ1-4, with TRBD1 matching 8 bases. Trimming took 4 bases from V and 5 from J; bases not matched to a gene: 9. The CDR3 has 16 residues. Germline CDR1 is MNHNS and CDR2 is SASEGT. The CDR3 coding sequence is TGTGCCAGCAGTGCCACCTCCGGGACAGGAAATGAAAAACTGTTTTTT. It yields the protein CASSATSGTGNEKLFF.

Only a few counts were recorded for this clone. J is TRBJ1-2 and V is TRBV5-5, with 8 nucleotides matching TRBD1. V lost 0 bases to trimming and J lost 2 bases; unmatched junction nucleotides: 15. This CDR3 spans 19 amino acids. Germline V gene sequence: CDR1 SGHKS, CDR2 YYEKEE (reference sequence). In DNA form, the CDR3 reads TGTGCCAGCAGCTTGGGCCCCTGGACAGGGCAGGGATACAACTATGGCTACACCTTC. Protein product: CASSLGPWTGQGYNYGYTF.

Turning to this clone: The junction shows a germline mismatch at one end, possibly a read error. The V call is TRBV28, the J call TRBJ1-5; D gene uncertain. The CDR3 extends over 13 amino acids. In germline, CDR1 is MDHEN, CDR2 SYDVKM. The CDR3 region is CASSLEGYQPRHF. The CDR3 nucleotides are TGTGCCAGCAGTTTGGAGGGTTATCAGCCCCGGCATTTT. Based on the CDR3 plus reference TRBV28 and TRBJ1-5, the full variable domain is DVKVTQSSRYLVKRTGEKVFLECVQDMDHENMFWYRQDPGLGLRLIYFSYDVKMKEKGDIPEGYSVSREKKERFSLILESASTNQTSMYLCASSLEGYQPRHFGDGTRLSIL.

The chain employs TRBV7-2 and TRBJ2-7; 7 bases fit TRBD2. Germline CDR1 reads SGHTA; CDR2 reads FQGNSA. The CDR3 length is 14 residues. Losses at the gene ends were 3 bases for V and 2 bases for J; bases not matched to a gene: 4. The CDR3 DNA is TGTGCCAGCAGCTTTGAGCGGGATACCTACGAGCAGTACTTC. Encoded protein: CASSFERDTYEQYF.

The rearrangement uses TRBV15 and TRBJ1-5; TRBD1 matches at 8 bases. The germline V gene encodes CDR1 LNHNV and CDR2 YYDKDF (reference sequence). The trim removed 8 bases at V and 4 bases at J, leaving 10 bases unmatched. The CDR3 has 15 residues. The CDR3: CATLGTRGLNQPQHF. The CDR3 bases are TGTGCCACCTTAGGAACCAGGGGGCTAAATCAGCCCCAGCATTTT.

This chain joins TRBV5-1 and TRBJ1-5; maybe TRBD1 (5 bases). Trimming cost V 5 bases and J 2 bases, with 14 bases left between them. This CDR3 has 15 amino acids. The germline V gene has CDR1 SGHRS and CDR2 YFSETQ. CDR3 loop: CASRQGLTGNQPQHF. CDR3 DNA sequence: TGCGCCAGCAGGCAGGGTTTGACGGGCAATCAGCCCCAGCATTTT.

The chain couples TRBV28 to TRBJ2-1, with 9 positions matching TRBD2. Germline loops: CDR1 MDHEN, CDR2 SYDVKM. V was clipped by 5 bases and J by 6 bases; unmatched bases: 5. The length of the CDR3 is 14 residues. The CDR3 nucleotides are TGTGCCAGCAGTCCCAGCGGGGGGTTCAATGAGCAGTTCTTC. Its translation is CASSPSGGFNEQFF.